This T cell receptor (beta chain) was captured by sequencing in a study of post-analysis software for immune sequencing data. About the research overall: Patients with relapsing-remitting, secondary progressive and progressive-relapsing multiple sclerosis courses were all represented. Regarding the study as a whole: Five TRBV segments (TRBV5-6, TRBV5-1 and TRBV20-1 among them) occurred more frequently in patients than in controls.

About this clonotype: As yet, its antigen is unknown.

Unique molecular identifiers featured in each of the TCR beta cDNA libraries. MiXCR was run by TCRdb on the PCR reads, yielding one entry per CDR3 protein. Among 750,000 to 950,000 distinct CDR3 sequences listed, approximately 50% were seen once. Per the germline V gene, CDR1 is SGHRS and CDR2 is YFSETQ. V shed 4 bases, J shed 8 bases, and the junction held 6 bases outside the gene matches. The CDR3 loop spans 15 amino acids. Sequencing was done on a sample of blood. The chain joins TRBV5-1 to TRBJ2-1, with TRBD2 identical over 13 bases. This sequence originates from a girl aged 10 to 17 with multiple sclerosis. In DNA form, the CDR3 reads TGCGCCAGCAGCGTCGACGGGACTAGCGGGGATGAGCAGTTCTTC. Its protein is CASSVDGTSGDEQFF. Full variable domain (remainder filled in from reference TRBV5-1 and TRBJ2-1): KAGVTQTPRYLIKTRGQQVTLSCSPISGHRSVSWYQQTPGQGLQFLFEYFSETQRNKGNFPGRFSGRQFSNSRSEMNVSTLELGDSALYLCASSVDGTSGDEQFFGPGTRLTVL.